The 13 T cell receptor beta chains given below trace back to one sample, sequenced in a study of shared clonotypes between healthy human individuals (dated by TCRdb to the early 2020s). Library preparation used the immunoSEQ multiplex PCR assay. Imported from immuneACCESS, the table was reduced by TCRdb to in-frame sequences with V and J called. These copies leave out some clones; in studies compared against another copy, an unresolved V gene accounts for under half, and the cause of the remainder is not known. For this sample the table gives approximately 2,300,000 clones, of which roughly 90% were detected only once. The top ten constitute around 0.35% of the sample. Material for sequencing was naive CD4+ T cells from PBMCs. Interpreted using the paper, the cell subset or site label stands for: CD45RA+ positively selected. These receptor sequences come from a man in his late teens or twenties in good health. Some clones in this sample may be carry-over from other donors' samples.

The rearrangement uses TRBV7-9 and TRBJ2-5; D is possibly TRBD2 (6 bases). Per germline, CDR1 SEHNR and CDR2 FQNEAQ (reference sequence). V was trimmed by 5 bases and J by 7 bases, leaving 14 bases between them. This CDR3 comprises 13 residues. DNA of the CDR3: TGTGCCAGCAGCCTTAGCGGTCCTGGGACCCAGTACTTC. This codes for CASSLSGPGTQYF.

J is TRBJ2-3 and V is TRBV28; no definite D call. This CDR3 is built from 16 residues. Trimming took off 7 bases at V and 2 bases at J, with 19 bases between the two ends. Germline assignment: CDR1 MDHEN and CDR2 SYDVKM. In DNA form, the CDR3 reads TGTGCCAGCACCCCCGCTGGCGGCCAAATCACAGATACGCAGTATTTT. Amino acids: CASTPAGGQITDTQYF.

V usage is TRBV28 and J usage is TRBJ1-4, with D hard to call. V dropped 8 bases and J dropped 10 bases, with 11 bases sitting between them. The CDR3 spans 11 residues. The germline V gene encodes CDR1 MDHEN and CDR2 SYDVKM. CDR3 in DNA: TGTGCCAGCTCCACCGCCGGAAAACTGTTTTTT. As protein: CASSTAGKLFF. Drawing the rest from reference TRBV28 and TRBJ1-4, the complete variable domain is DVKVTQSSRYLVKRTGEKVFLECVQDMDHENMFWYRQDPGLGLRLIYFSYDVKMKEKGDIPEGYSVSREKKERFSLILESASTNQTSMYLCASSTAGKLFFGSGTQLSVL.

CDR3 coding DNA: TGTGCCAGTAGACAGCGGGACGACGAGCAGTACTTC. Translating gives CASRQRDDEQYF. The J gene is TRBJ2-7, the V gene TRBV19; the match to TRBD2 covers 7 bases. The V segment lost 6 bases and the J segment 5 bases; nucleotides outside the gene matches: 4. Germline values: CDR1 LNHDA, CDR2 SQIVND (reference sequence). The CDR3 consists of 12 residues.

The chain carries TRBV7-3 and TRBJ2-3; 11 bases align to TRBD1. CDR1 and CDR2 (germline): SGHTA, FQGTGA. The length of the CDR3 is 16 residues. J gave up 0 bases and V 4 bases, and 3 bases lay outside the gene matches. CDR3 DNA: TGTGCCAGCAGCTGGACAGGGGGCGCGAGCACAGATACGCAGTATTTT. Its protein is CASSWTGGASTDTQYF.

This clone was observed a few times. Other nucleotide sequences from this sample produce the same CDR3. The gene calls are TRBV5-1 and TRBJ1-5; 7 bases map to TRBD1. J was trimmed by 4 bases and V by 4 bases; bases with no gene match: 5. The V gene's germline CDR1 is SGHRS and CDR2 YFSETQ. There are 14 residues in the CDR3. CDR3 amino acids: CASSPGTANQPQHF. The CDR3 DNA reads as TGCGCCAGCAGCCCCGGGACAGCGAATCAGCCCCAGCATTTT.

This clone was seen just once. The genes are TRBV6-1 and TRBJ2-1, with D possibly being TRBD2 (5 bases). Germline V lookup: CDR1 MNHNS, CDR2 SASEGT. Trimming removed 6 bases at V and 6 bases at J, with 18 bases between. CDR3 size: 15 residues. DNA of the CDR3: TGTGCCAGCAGCGAGGGCCTAGCTGCCCCCAATGAGCAGTTCTTC. It is translated as CASSEGLAAPNEQFF.

As concerns this clone: Other DNA sequences of this sample code for an identical CDR3. This chain links TRBV18 with TRBJ1-1, with 8 bases fitting TRBD1. From germline, CDR1 is KGHSH and CDR2 LQKENI. With V trimmed by 1 base and J by 6 bases, 4 bases remained unmatched. The CDR3 contains 14 residues. The CDR3 reads CASSPRTGSAEAFF. The CDR3 coding sequence is TGTGCCAGCTCACCACGGACAGGGTCCGCTGAAGCTTTCTTT.

The chain combines TRBV19 with TRBJ1-4, with D perhaps matching TRBD1 (5 bases). V lost 3 bases to trimming and J lost 3 bases, with 8 bases between them. The germline CDR1 and CDR2 sequences are LNHDA and SQIVND (reference sequence). The CDR3 runs to 14 residues. CDR3 coding DNA: TGTGCCAGTAGTATCTGGGGGTCTAATGAAAAACTGTTTTTT. This encodes CASSIWGSNEKLFF. The complete variable domain, with remaining parts taken from reference TRBV19 and TRBJ1-4, reads DGGITQSPKYLFRKEGQNVTLSCEQNLNHDAMYWYRQDPGQGLRLIYYSQIVNDFQKGDIAEGYSVSREKKESFPLTVTSAQKNPTAFYLCASSIWGSNEKLFFGSGTQLSVL.

This rearrangement joins TRBV28 to TRBJ2-3; the match to TRBD1 covers 12 bases. The CDR3 totals 14 residues. The ends lost 6 bases at V and 4 bases at J; junction bases unmatched: 2. Germline-derived CDR1 and CDR2 are MDHEN and SYDVKM. CDR3 region: CASRGTGGADTQYF. CDR3 DNA sequence: TGTGCCAGCAGGGGGACAGGGGGCGCAGATACGCAGTATTTT.

V and J are TRBV5-4 and TRBJ2-5; D possibly corresponds to TRBD2 (6 bases). There are 11 residues in the CDR3. Per the germline V gene, CDR1 is SGHNT and CDR2 is YYREEE (reference sequence). This CDR3 reads CASGLQETQYF. CDR3 sequence (DNA): TGTGCTAGCGGACTCCAAGAGACCCAGTACTTC. Together with reference TRBV5-4 and TRBJ2-5, the CDR3 gives the full variable domain: ETGVTQSPTHLIKTRGQQVTLRCSSQSGHNTVSWYQQALGQGPQFIFQYYREEENGRGNFPPRFSGLQFPNYSSELNVNALELDDSALYLCASGLQETQYFGPGTRLLVL.

The gene calls are TRBV30 and TRBJ1-5, with 12 positions matching TRBD1. There are 19 residues in the CDR3. With V trimmed by 1 base and J by 2 bases, 12 bases remained unmatched. Germline CDR1 GTSNPN, CDR2 SVGIG (reference sequence). The CDR3 DNA sequence: TGTGCCTGGAGTGCGATCCCGGGACAGGGGGCGGGGGGCAATCAGCCCCAGCATTTT. Its protein product is CAWSAIPGQGAGGNQPQHF.

The chain couples TRBV5-6 to TRBJ1-2; D remains ambiguous. CDR3 size: 11 residues. Germline CDR1 and CDR2: SGHDT and YYEEEE. Between the trimmed V and J ends, which lost 0 bases and 9 bases, there was a span of 6 bases. CDR3 loop: CASSLAGSYTF. CDR3 DNA sequence: TGTGCCAGCAGCTTGGCCGGGAGCTACACCTTC.